The entry that follows covers one T cell receptor (beta chain) sequence. Its antigen is currently unknown. With 60 Vbeta and 13 Jbeta primers, the PCR was carried out. Profiling relied on immunoSEQ multiplex PCR, and the TCRdb table lists in-frame clones only, not all of them. This table has more than 95,000 clones, roughly 69% appearing once. This entry comes from a study of cytomegalovirus exposure and HLA in healthy donors. Whole-study findings and limits: Investigators reported 150 to 200 TCR beta chains as tied to cytomegalovirus. Donors were assumed by presence/absence analyses to have roughly uniform sequencing depth. Per a later analysis, roughly 17,000 TCR beta sequences showed association with HLA alleles at 0.05 false discovery rate. Prior analysis indicated that the majority of TCR beta V segments exhibited productivity approximately 87% or approximately 30% of the time.

The CDR3 runs 13 residues. Per germline, CDR1 MDHEN and CDR2 SYDVKM. V gave up 11 bases and J gave up 0 bases, with 11 bases separating them. Sequenced input: PBMCs. This receptor was taken from a woman between 40 and 55 years old in good health and CMV-seropositive. The J gene is TRBJ1-5, the V gene TRBV28, with a possible D match to TRBD1 (5 bases). The CDR3 nucleotides read TGTGCCGGCGGGACGGGTAGCAATCAGCCCCAGCATTTT. Its protein is CAGGTGSNQPQHF.